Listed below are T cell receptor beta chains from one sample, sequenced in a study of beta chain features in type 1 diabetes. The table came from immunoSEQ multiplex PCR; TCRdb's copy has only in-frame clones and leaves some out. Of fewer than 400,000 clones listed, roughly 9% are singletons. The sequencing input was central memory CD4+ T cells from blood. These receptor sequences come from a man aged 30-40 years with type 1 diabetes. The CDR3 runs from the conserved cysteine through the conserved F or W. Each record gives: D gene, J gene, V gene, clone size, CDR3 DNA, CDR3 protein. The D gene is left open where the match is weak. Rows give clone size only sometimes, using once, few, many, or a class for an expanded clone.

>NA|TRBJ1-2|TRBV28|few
TGTGCCAGCAGTAAACCGGGGGAGAACTATGGCTACACCTTC
CASSKPGENYGYTF
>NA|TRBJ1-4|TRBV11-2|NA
TGTGCCAGCAGCTTAGGTGGGGAAAAACTGTTTTTT
CASSLGGEKLFF
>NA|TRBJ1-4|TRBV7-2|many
TGTGCCAGCAGCCCCCGTGGGGGCCTGAATGAAAAACTGTTTTTT
CASSPRGGLNEKLFF
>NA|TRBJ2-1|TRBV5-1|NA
TGCGCCAGCAGCTTTAGGGACAATGAGCAGTTCTTC
CASSFRDNEQFF
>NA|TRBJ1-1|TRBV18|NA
TGTGCCAGCCCGGGTAACATGGACACTGAAGCTTTCTTT
CASPGNMDTEAFF
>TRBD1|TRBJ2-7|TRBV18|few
TGTGCCAGCTCACCACCTACAGGGGGCTGGTTCGAGCAGTACTTC
CASSPPTGGWFEQYF
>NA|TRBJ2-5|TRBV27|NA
TGTGCCAGCAGTCTTTCCTGGACAGTTCAAGAGACCCAGTACTTC
CASSLSWTVQETQYF
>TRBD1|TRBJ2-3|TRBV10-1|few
TGCGCCAGCAGTGAGTCTATCGGGGACAGCCGGGATACGCAGTATTTT
CASSESIGDSRDTQYF
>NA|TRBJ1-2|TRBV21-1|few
TGTGCCAGCAGCTCTCAGACAGGGGGCTCTTTGGGGAGCGGCTACACCTTC
CASSSQTGGSLGSGYTF
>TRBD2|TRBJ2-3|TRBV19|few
TGTGCCAGTAGTCCCCTCTTGACTAGCGGGGGGAGCGCGCAGTATTTT
CASSPLLTSGGSAQYF
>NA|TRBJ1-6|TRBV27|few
TGTGCCAGCCAGACGGCAGAAGGCCATTCACCCCTCCACTTT
CASQTAEGHSPLHF
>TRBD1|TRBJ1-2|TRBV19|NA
TGTGCCAGTAATCCGGGACAGGGGGCCTATGGCTACACCTTC
CASNPGQGAYGYTF
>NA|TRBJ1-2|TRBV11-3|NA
TGTGCCAGCAGCTTGAGGAGTCGAGGAGGTGGCTACACCTTC
CASSLRSRGGGYTF
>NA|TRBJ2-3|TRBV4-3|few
TGCGCCAGCAGCCAAGATTCGGGGGCCCCCATGGGGCAGTATTTT
CASSQDSGAPMGQYF
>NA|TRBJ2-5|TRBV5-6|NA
TGTGCCAGCAGAGCCGCCGGGGCCCAAGAGACCCAGTACTTC
CASRAAGAQETQYF
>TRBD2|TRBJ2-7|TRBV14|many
TGTGCCAGCAGCCAAGATGAGGCGTCTAGCGGGTACTTC
CASSQDEASSGYF
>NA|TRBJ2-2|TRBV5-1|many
TGCGCCAGCAGCTCCGGGGGAAGTGGCACCGGGGAGCTGTTTTTT
CASSSGGSGTGELFF
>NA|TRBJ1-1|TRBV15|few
TGTGCCACCAGCAGAGAGCGATCCGGGGGTGAAGCTTTCTTT
CATSRERSGGEAFF
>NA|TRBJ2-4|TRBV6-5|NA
TGTGCCAGCAGTTACGCGGTGGCGATTCAGTACTTC
CASSYAVAIQYF
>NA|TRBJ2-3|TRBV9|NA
TGTGCCAGCAGCGTTTCCCCTGCGAGCACAGATACGCAGTATTTT
CASSVSPASTDTQYF
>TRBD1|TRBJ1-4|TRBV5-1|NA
TGCGCCAGCAGCTTGGGACAGGGGACGAGAACTAATGAAAAACTGTTTTTT
CASSLGQGTRTNEKLFF
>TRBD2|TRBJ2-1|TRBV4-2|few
TGTGCCAGCAGCCCAGGGGAGCGGGGGGTGGACAATGAGCAGTTCTTC
CASSPGERGVDNEQFF
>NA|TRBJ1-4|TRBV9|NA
TGTGCCAGCAGCGATGGGTTAGGAAATGAAAAACTGTTTTTT
CASSDGLGNEKLFF
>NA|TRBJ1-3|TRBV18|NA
TGTGCCAGCTCACCTCAGGAAGCCATTGGAAACACCATATATTTT
CASSPQEAIGNTIYF
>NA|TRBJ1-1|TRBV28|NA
TGTGCCACCAGAAGGGTTATGAACACTGAAGCTTTCTTT
CATRRVMNTEAFF
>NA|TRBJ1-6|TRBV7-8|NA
TGTGCCAGCAGCTTAGCGGTTACTTCACCCCTCCACTTT
CASSLAVTSPLHF
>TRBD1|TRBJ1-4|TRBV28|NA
TGTGCCAGCAGATCAGGGGGGAGTGAAAAACTGTTTTTT
CASRSGGSEKLFF
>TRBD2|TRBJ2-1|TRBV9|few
TGTGCCAGCAGCATAAGCGGGGGCCTTTGGGTAGAGCAGTTCTTC
CASSISGGLWVEQFF
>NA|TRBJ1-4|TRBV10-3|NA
TGTGCCATCAGTGAAAGGCCTGACAATGAAAAACTGTTTTTT
CAISERPDNEKLFF
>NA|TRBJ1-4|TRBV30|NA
TGTGCCGGGGGCGAGGGGGAAAAACTGTTTTTT
CAGGEGEKLFF
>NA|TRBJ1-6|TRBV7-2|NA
TGTGCCAGCAGCTTAGGGGAGTTGGCCCTCCACTTT
CASSLGELALHF
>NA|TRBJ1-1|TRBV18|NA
TGTGCCAGCTCCTGGGCAGAGGAGGGCAACACTGAAGCTTTCTTT
CASSWAEEGNTEAFF
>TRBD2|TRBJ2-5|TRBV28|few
TGTGCCAGCACTAATAGCGGGGACCAAGAGACCCAGTACTTC
CASTNSGDQETQYF
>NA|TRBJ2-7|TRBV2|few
TGTGCCAGCAGTGAACTAGACCAAAGGGGCGAGCAGTACTTC
CASSELDQRGEQYF
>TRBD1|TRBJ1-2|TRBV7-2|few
TGTGCCAGCAGCTCTTACACAGGGGGAGACGCTTATGGCTACACCTTC
CASSSYTGGDAYGYTF
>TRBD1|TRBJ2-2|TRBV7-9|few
TGTGCCAGCAGCTGGAGACAGGGGGCGAATCCTGGGGAGCTGTTTTTT
CASSWRQGANPGELFF
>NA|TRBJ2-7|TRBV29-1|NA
TGCAGCGTTGGTCAGGACACCCGCTACGAGCAGTACTTC
CSVGQDTRYEQYF
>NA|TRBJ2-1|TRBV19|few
TGTGCCAGTAGCCCCTCGGGAGTCGCCTACAATGAGCAGTTCTTC
CASSPSGVAYNEQFF
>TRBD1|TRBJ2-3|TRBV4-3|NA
TGCGCCAGCAGCCGAATGCTTCCGGGACAGGGGAATGAGCTTCGGCAGTATTTT
CASSRMLPGQGNELRQYF
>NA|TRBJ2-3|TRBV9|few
TGTGCCAGCAGCGTAGAGAGCTTTTCCACAGATACGCAGTATTTT
CASSVESFSTDTQYF
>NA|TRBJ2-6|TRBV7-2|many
TGTGCCAGCGGCCCAGGGGCTGGGGCCAACGTCCTGACTTTC
CASGPGAGANVLTF
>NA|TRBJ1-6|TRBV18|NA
TGTGCCAGTGGTGACGGAGTGAATTCACCCCTCCACTTT
CASGDGVNSPLHF
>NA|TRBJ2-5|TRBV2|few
TGTGCCAGCAGTGGGGGGGTCGGGGAGACCCAGTACTTC
CASSGGVGETQYF